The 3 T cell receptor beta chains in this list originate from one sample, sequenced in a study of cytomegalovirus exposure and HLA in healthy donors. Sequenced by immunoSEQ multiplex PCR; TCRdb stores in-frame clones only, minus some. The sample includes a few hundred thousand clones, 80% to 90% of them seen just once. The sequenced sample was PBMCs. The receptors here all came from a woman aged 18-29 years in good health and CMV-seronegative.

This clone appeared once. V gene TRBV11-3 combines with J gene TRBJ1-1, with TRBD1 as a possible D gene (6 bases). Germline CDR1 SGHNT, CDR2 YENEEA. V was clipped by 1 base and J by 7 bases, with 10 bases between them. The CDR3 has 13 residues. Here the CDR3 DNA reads TGTGCCAGCAGCTTAGCGGGGGGCCTTGAAGCTTTCTTT. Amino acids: CASSLAGGLEAFF.

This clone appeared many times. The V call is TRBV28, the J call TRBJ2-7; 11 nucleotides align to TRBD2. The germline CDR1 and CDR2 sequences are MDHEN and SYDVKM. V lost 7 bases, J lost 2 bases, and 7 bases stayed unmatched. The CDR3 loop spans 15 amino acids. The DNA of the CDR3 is TGTGCCAGCACTCTTGATAGCGGGGGGGCCTACGAGCAGTACTTC. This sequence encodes CASTLDSGGAYEQYF.

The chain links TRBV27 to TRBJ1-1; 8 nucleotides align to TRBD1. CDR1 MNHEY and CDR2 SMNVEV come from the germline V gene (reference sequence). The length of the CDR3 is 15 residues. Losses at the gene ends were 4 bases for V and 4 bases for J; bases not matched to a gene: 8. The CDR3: CASSSRQGMITEAFF. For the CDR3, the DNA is TGTGCCAGCAGTTCACGACAGGGGATGATCACTGAAGCTTTCTTT.